The present entry profiles one TCR beta chain with its context. It lacks a known antigen. No quality values exist for individual bases; no much larger clone is one base distant. This sample was included in a study of blood T cell repertoires in COVID-19 (TCRdb year 2020). Context from the whole study: Samples from collaborators originated in the United States, Italy and Spain and spanned both the acute and convalescent phases of COVID-19. The material from the prospective study consisted of cDNA or gDNA derived from T cells, B-cell-depleted T cells, or PBMCs. Subjects who had been exposed to COVID-19, were actively infected with it, or had recovered from it provided the deeply sampled blood TCRbeta repertoires that made up the dataset. The repertoires were made available in a free public database intended to serve as a resource for research on the immune response to SARS-CoV-2. The samples were drawn from two sources: the first 160 participants of the ongoing ImmuneRACE study, and 1,000 to 1,500 subjects contributed by 6 global collaborators. Nearly every sample came with metadata listing a de-identified subject ID, COVID-19 status, age in years and sex. Where available, HLA class I and class II types were obtained from metadata supplied by the sample provider rather than from assay-based typing. Summary of the overall study and its limitations: The quantity of clinical and demographic metadata differed by source and by participant and was supplied without curation.

Participants in the prospective study were aged about 18 to 95 years, lived in about two dozen United States geographic areas, and enrolled through a virtual design. In the prospective study, participants were assigned to cohorts based on the clinical history participants reported in a screening survey and a study questionnaire. Recovered participants in ImmuneRACE Cohort 3 were defined as having two consecutive negative NP/OP PCR tests, clearance from a healthcare professional, or resolution of symptoms. Each participant in the prospective study had whole blood, serum and a nasopharyngeal or oropharyngeal swab collected by mobile phlebotomists. Over an approximately 2-month period, participants in the prospective study had the option of providing additional blood draws and questionnaires. Prospective study blood samples were shipped either frozen or at room temperature before DNA extraction. The CDR3 runs 14 residues from the cysteine to the phenylalanine. The only DNA kept is the CDR3, 42 bases in frame from the first base. The germline V gene sets CDR1 to SGHTA and CDR2 to FQGNSA. V drops 2 bases and J drops 4 bases, leaving 11 bases in between.

The immunoSEQ Assay, a bias-controlled multiplex PCR, was used to amplify TCRbeta CDR3 regions from genomic DNA. The published analysis was carried out like this. The number of nucleated cells in each sample was estimated from the amplification of reference gene primers within the assay. To quantify the absolute abundance of each unique TCRbeta CDR3 rearrangement, sequence reads were collapsed and filtered. Productive Simpson clonality was computed per sample as the square root of Simpson's diversity index over productive rearrangements. This immuneACCESS table, as held by TCRdb, lists in-frame sequences with V and J called but not all clones. Of the missing ones, under half trace to an unresolved V gene in checked studies; the others have no known cause. From that table come the V and J calls and clone size; the DNA was used to work out D and trimming. The sample profile shows a few hundred thousand clones; roughly 80% of them were found once. Around 5.1% of the sample is in the top ten clones.

The source is a woman between 45 and 60 years old who had recovered from COVID-19. The rearranged segments are TRBV7-2 and TRBJ2-5; no D gene is confidently identified. Sequencing was done on a sample of PBMCs or T cells enriched from blood (not recorded which). The CDR3 reads CASSLQSFSETQYF. The nucleotide sequence is TGTGCCAGCAGCTTACAGTCGTTCTCAGAGACCCAGTACTTC.